What follows are 13 T cell receptor beta chains derived from one specimen sequenced in a study of blood T cell repertoires in COVID-19. The protocol was immunoSEQ multiplex PCR, while the TCRdb copy is restricted to in-frame clones and leaves out a portion. This table has over 150,000 clones, over 75% appearing once. Sequenced: peripheral blood. Source of these receptors: a woman aged 70-85 years with acute or convalescent COVID-19.

This clone was counted a single time. V gene TRBV4-1 combines with J gene TRBJ1-1, with TRBD1 identical over 9 bases. The CDR3 runs to 16 residues. From germline, CDR1 is MGHRA and CDR2 YSYEKL. Trimming took 0 bases from V and 4 from J; bases not matched to a gene: 6. The CDR3 is CASSQDPGQGGTEAFF. CDR3 bases: TGCGCCAGCAGCCAAGATCCGGGACAGGGCGGCACTGAAGCTTTCTTT.

This clone came up a few times. This chain joins TRBV7-9 and TRBJ2-3; the match to TRBD1 covers 7 bases. J lost 10 bases, V lost 5 bases, and 6 bases had no gene match. CDR3 size: 12 residues. Germline assignment: CDR1 SEHNR and CDR2 FQNEAQ (reference sequence). CDR3 sequence (DNA): TGTGCCAGCAGCCGCACAGGGACAGCGCAGTATTTT. This sequence encodes CASSRTGTAQYF.

CDR3 loop: CASSQGGWTSGRPSSYEQYF. The CDR3 DNA sequence: TGTGCCAGCAGCCAAGGAGGATGGACTAGCGGGAGGCCAAGCTCCTACGAGCAGTACTTC. The chain couples TRBV14 to TRBJ2-7, with TRBD2 identical over 14 bases. Trimming took 1 base from V and 0 from J; bases not matched to a gene: 11. The CDR3 has 20 amino acids. Germline-derived CDR1 and CDR2 are SGHDN and FVKESK.

V gene TRBV15 combines with J gene TRBJ2-7; TRBD2 aligns across 14 bases. Germline V lookup: CDR1 LNHNV, CDR2 YYDKDF (reference sequence). This CDR3 contains 17 residues. V shed 3 bases and J 6 bases; nucleotides not matched to a gene: 10. The CDR3 reads CATSRDLGLAGASEQYF. The CDR3 nucleotides are TGTGCCACCAGCAGGGACTTGGGACTAGCGGGAGCATCCGAGCAGTACTTC. The entire variable domain, with the rest obtained from reference TRBV15 and TRBJ2-7, is as follows: DAMVIQNPRYQVTQFGKPVTLSCSQTLNHNVMYWYQQKSSQAPKLLFHYYDKDFNNEADTPDNFQSRRPNTSFCFLDIRSPGLGDTAMYLCATSRDLGLAGASEQYFGPGTRLTVT.

This clone was observed a single time. The rearrangement joins TRBV2 to TRBJ2-7, with a weak D call TRBD2 (7 bases). Germline V gene sequence: CDR1 SNHLY, CDR2 FYNNEI. V was clipped by 6 bases and J by 12 bases, with 18 bases between them. The CDR3 is 12 residues long. The CDR3 DNA follows: TGTGCCAGCAGGGCGGGGGCTATTTATCCGTACTTC. The encoded protein is CASRAGAIYPYF.

This chain connects TRBV5-1 to TRBJ2-1, with 8 bases lining up with TRBD1. Unmatched junction bases numbered 9, after V lost 4 bases and J lost 6 bases. CDR1 is SGHRS and CDR2 is YFSETQ in the germline V gene. The length of the CDR3 is 15 residues. CDR3 bases: TGCGCCAGCAGCCCCGACAGGGGAACAACCAATGAGCAGTTCTTC. It yields the protein CASSPDRGTTNEQFF.

This chain connects TRBV2 to TRBJ1-4, with D tentatively TRBD1 (6 bases). The CDR3 spans 13 residues. The germline gives CDR1 SNHLY, CDR2 FYNNEI. The V end lost 6 bases, the J end lost 4 bases, and 9 bases lay between the germline ends. CDR3 amino acids: CASREDSNEKLFF. The DNA for the CDR3 is TGTGCCAGCAGGGAGGACAGTAATGAAAAACTGTTTTTT.

The table lists this clone with a few counts. The V and J genes are TRBV4-1 and TRBJ2-1; 12 nucleotides align to TRBD2. J gave up 7 bases and V 2 bases, and 6 bases lay outside the gene matches. Germline loops: CDR1 MGHRA, CDR2 YSYEKL. CDR3 length: 16 amino acids. Written as DNA, the CDR3 is TGCGCCAGCAGCCAACGGACTAGCGGGATGGTTAATGAGCAGTTCTTC. Translating it yields CASSQRTSGMVNEQFF.

J is TRBJ1-3 and V is TRBV29-1, with D perhaps matching TRBD1 (5 bases). This CDR3 spans 12 amino acids. Germline V CDR1 and CDR2: SQVTM, ANQGSEA. V gave up 6 bases and J gave up 2 bases, with 8 bases separating them. The CDR3 DNA reads TGCAGCGTACGACAGACTGGAAACACCATATATTTT. Amino acid sequence: CSVRQTGNTIYF.

V usage is TRBV6-5 and J usage is TRBJ1-1; no clear D. The CDR3 loop spans 11 amino acids. The V gene's germline CDR1 is MNHEY and CDR2 SVGAGI. Trimming removed 8 bases from V and 2 bases from J, with 6 bases in between. The CDR3 region is CASRFNTEAFF. CDR3 nucleotide sequence: TGTGCCAGCCGGTTTAACACTGAAGCTTTCTTT.

In this sample, this clone turned up once. This chain joins TRBV19 and TRBJ1-3; 9 nucleotides agree with TRBD1. The CDR3 runs to 19 residues. The V and J ends lost 2 bases and 4 bases, in that order; junction bases with no gene match: 15. The germline V gene encodes CDR1 LNHDA and CDR2 SQIVND (reference sequence). CDR3 coding DNA: TGTGCCAGTAGTATACAGGGTTCTAGACAGGGGGAATCGGGAAACACCATATATTTT. Translation: CASSIQGSRQGESGNTIYF.

The CDR3 is CASSAINEKLFF. The CDR3 DNA reads TGTGCCAGCAGTGCCATTAATGAAAAACTGTTTTTT. J is TRBJ1-4 and V is TRBV2; no definite D call. Germline V CDR1 and CDR2: SNHLY, FYNNEI. Trimming shortened V by 4 bases and J by 4 bases, and 4 bases separated the two germline ends. The CDR3 runs to 12 residues.

The chain employs TRBV4-2 and TRBJ2-1; D is perhaps TRBD2 (6 bases). The CDR3 is 17 residues long. The germline V and J ends were trimmed by 0 bases and 0 bases, with 12 bases remaining between them. From germline, CDR1 is LGHNA and CDR2 YNFKEQ. In DNA form, the CDR3 reads TGTGCCAGCAGCCAAGATCAACGGGGGAACTCCTACAATGAGCAGTTCTTC. Translation gives CASSQDQRGNSYNEQFF.